This entry lists 22 T cell receptor beta chains sequenced from one sample in a study of T-cell memory formation after mild COVID-19. TCRdb independently ran MiXCR on the 5' RACE reads; one entry per CDR3 protein. The data hold under 300,000 distinct CDR3 sequences, with 8% to 9% observed a single time. Sequencing was carried out using PBMCs or a T cell subset sorted from them (not recorded which). These receptors were collected from a man between 18 and 35 years old who had mild COVID-19 (a few samples of this study predate the infection). Cell type and time point are not known.

This clonotype was counted a few times. V gene TRBV5-1 combines with J gene TRBJ2-7; possibly TRBD1 for D (6 bases). Germline-derived CDR1 and CDR2 are SGHRS and YFSETQ. The length of the CDR3 is 12 residues. Deletions cut 2 bases from V and 5 bases from J, with 8 bases between. CDR3 sequence: CASSFRGDEQYF. The CDR3 DNA sequence: TGCGCCAGCAGCTTCAGGGGAGACGAGCAGTACTTC.

Here the CDR3 reads CASRRVAGGYTDTQYF. The CDR3 nucleotides read TGCGCCAGCAGGCGGGTAGCGGGGGGATACACAGATACGCAGTATTTT. The chain has TRBV4-3 and TRBJ2-3, with 10 bases fitting TRBD2. This CDR3 region has 16 residues. Trimming removed 6 bases from V and 2 bases from J; junction bases left unmatched: 8. The germline CDR1 and CDR2 sequences are LGHNA and YSLEER.

V and J are TRBV6-5 and TRBJ2-2; D may be TRBD2 (5 bases). V was trimmed by 6 bases and J by 10 bases, leaving 12 bases between them. CDR1 and CDR2 from the germline V gene are MNHEY and SVGAGI. The CDR3 is 12 residues long. The DNA for the CDR3 is TGTGCCAGCAGCCCCAGAGGGTTGGAGCTGTTTTTT. This gives the protein CASSPRGLELFF.

The DNA of the CDR3 is TGTGCCAGCAGCTTTGGGACTAGCGGACTGGAGACCCAGTACTTC. This translates into CASSFGTSGLETQYF. The chain combines TRBV11-1 with TRBJ2-5; 11 positions agree with TRBD2. The V segment lost 3 bases and the J segment 5 bases; nucleotides outside the gene matches: 5. The germline V gene encodes CDR1 SGHAT and CDR2 FQDESV (reference sequence). The CDR3 consists of 15 residues.

This chain connects TRBV24-1 to TRBJ2-1, with D tentatively TRBD1 or TRBD2 (5 bases each). Trimming cost V 5 bases and J 8 bases, with 9 bases left between them. Germline V gene lookup returns CDR1 KGHDR and CDR2 SFDVKD. The CDR3 totals 12 residues. This CDR3 is CATSVRGDEQFF. CDR3 nucleotides: TGTGCCACCAGTGTACGGGGCGATGAGCAGTTCTTC.

J is TRBJ2-3 and V is TRBV9; D is perhaps TRBD2 (5 bases). This CDR3 region has 15 residues. V gave up 0 bases and J gave up 5 bases, with 13 bases separating them. Germline assignment: CDR1 SGDLS and CDR2 YYNGEE. CDR3 sequence (DNA): TGTGCCAGCAGCGTAGGTCCGGGAATCGGAGATACGCAGTATTTT. This gives the protein CASSVGPGIGDTQYF.

In its sample, this clonotype was seen many times. CDR3 DNA: TGTGCCAGCAGTTATAGCCCCGCAGGGTTGAGTCAGCCCCAGCATTTT. Its translation: CASSYSPAGLSQPQHF. The chain is built from TRBV12-3 or TRBV12-4 and TRBJ1-5, with D tentatively TRBD1 (5 bases). Deletions cut 4 bases from V and 6 bases from J, with 19 bases between. The CDR3 sequence is 16 residues long.

This clonotype was detected a few times. The chain joins TRBV10-3 to TRBJ2-5; 11 bases are shared with TRBD2. The junction had 9 bases not matched to a gene; V was cut back by 2 bases and J by 4 bases. The V gene's germline CDR1 is ENHRY and CDR2 SYGVKD. The CDR3 loop spans 17 amino acids. The CDR3 is CAISEGVAGGPGETQYF. Written as DNA, the CDR3 is TGTGCCATCAGTGAGGGGGTAGCGGGGGGGCCTGGAGAGACCCAGTACTTC.

V and J are TRBV7-3 and TRBJ2-7; 7 bases line up with TRBD1. The CDR3 spans 17 residues. The germline V gene encodes CDR1 SGHTA and CDR2 FQGTGA. V lost 5 bases, J lost 0 bases, and 13 bases stayed unmatched. Here the CDR3 reads CASSAISGTESSYEQYV. The DNA for the CDR3 is TGTGCCAGCAGCGCGATATCCGGGACAGAAAGCTCCTACGAGCAGTACGTC.

This clonotype was found many times. This chain uses TRBV11-2 with TRBJ2-5, with D tentatively TRBD1 or TRBD2 (5 bases each). Trimming shortened V by 1 base and J by 4 bases, and 10 bases separated the two germline ends. This CDR3 is built from 14 residues. The germline V gene encodes CDR1 SGHAT and CDR2 FQNNGV. The CDR3 is CASSLGGTRETQYF. In nucleotides, the CDR3 is TGTGCCAGCAGCTTAGGGGGGACCCGAGAGACCCAGTACTTC.

Only a few counts were recorded for this clonotype. The chain couples TRBV5-1 to TRBJ2-1; TRBD2 might be the D (7 bases). The CDR3 loop spans 15 amino acids. The germline V gene encodes CDR1 SGHRS and CDR2 YFSETQ. V lost 4 bases to trimming and J lost 8 bases, with 19 bases between them. Here the CDR3 DNA reads TGCGCCAGCAGCCTCCGGGGGGCCAATATCCATGAGCAGTTCTTC. Protein sequence: CASSLRGANIHEQFF. Variable domain in full (rest from reference TRBV5-1 and TRBJ2-1): KAGVTQTPRYLIKTRGQQVTLSCSPISGHRSVSWYQQTPGQGLQFLFEYFSETQRNKGNFPGRFSGRQFSNSRSEMNVSTLELGDSALYLCASSLRGANIHEQFFGPGTRLTVL.

This clonotype came up a few times. The genes are TRBV25-1 and TRBJ2-5; 11 nucleotides match TRBD2. Germline V gene sequence: CDR1 MGHDK, CDR2 SYGVNS. The trim removed 4 bases at V and 2 bases at J, leaving 0 bases unmatched. CDR3 length: 14 residues. The CDR3 nucleotides read TGTGCCAGCAGTGGACTAGCGGGGCAAGAGACCCAGTACTTC. Encoded protein: CASSGLAGQETQYF.

The J gene is TRBJ2-1, the V gene TRBV20-1; 12 nucleotides line up with TRBD2. This CDR3 has 15 amino acids. Germline values: CDR1 DFQATT, CDR2 SNEGSKA (reference sequence). V shed 3 bases and J 4 bases; nucleotides not matched to a gene: 4. The CDR3 region is CSASAGTSGYNEQFF. In nucleotides, the CDR3 is TGCAGTGCTAGTGCCGGGACTAGCGGGTACAATGAGCAGTTCTTC.

This clonotype was detected a few times. This rearrangement joins TRBV7-9 to TRBJ2-5; D not resolved. The germline CDR1 and CDR2 sequences are SEHNR and FQNEAQ (reference sequence). V gave up 5 bases and J gave up 4 bases, with 17 bases separating them. This CDR3 is 15 amino acids long. This CDR3 reads CASSPLGEAPETQYF. The CDR3 DNA reads as TGTGCCAGCAGCCCACTCGGCGAGGCCCCAGAGACCCAGTACTTC.

The chain recombines TRBV7-2 with TRBJ1-2; no definite D call. V was shortened by 1 base and J by 8 bases, with 14 bases between the two germline ends. This CDR3 has 14 residues. Looked up from germline, CDR1 is SGHTA and CDR2 is FQGNSA. The DNA of the CDR3 is TGTGCCAGCAGCTTAGGTTCGGCCCGGGAAGGCTACACCTTC. It yields the protein CASSLGSAREGYTF. Together with reference TRBV7-2 and TRBJ1-2, the CDR3 gives the full variable domain: GAGVSQSPSNKVTEKGKDVELRCDPISGHTALYWYRQSLGQGLEFLIYFQGNSAPDKSGLPSDRFSAERTGGSVSTLTIQRTQQEDSAVYLCASSLGSAREGYTFGSGTRLTVV.

The V and J genes are TRBV5-5 and TRBJ1-2; D gene uncertain. V lost 0 bases to trimming and J lost 4 bases, with 7 bases between them. Per the germline V gene, CDR1 is SGHKS and CDR2 is YYEKEE (reference sequence). This CDR3 comprises 13 residues. The CDR3 here is CASSLDQFYGYTF. CDR3 bases: TGTGCCAGCAGCTTGGACCAGTTCTATGGCTACACCTTC.

The rearrangement joins TRBV3-1 to TRBJ2-1; 10 bases fit TRBD2. V lost 0 bases to trimming and J lost 5 bases; unmatched junction nucleotides: 1. The CDR3 has 15 amino acids. Per germline, CDR1 LGHDT and CDR2 YNNKEL (reference sequence). The CDR3 protein is CASSQELAGHNEQFF. CDR3 nucleotides: TGTGCCAGCAGCCAAGAACTAGCGGGGCACAATGAGCAGTTCTTC.

In regard to this clonotype: Just one base apart from a much larger clone, this may be a read error. This likely comes from a read error, as the CDR3 has no conserved phenylalanine or tryptophan at its end. This chain connects TRBV12-3 or TRBV12-4 to TRBJ1-1, with no clear D. Trimming cost V 5 bases and J 5 bases, with 12 bases left between them. The CDR3 loop spans 13 amino acids. CDR3 amino acids: CASSPNRHTEAFL. CDR3 nucleotide sequence: TGTGCCAGCAGTCCCAATCGGCATACTGAAGCTTTCTTG.

This clonotype was detected ten times or more. The chain recombines TRBV5-5 with TRBJ2-2; no clear D gene. Germline CDR1 is SGHKS and CDR2 is YYEKEE (reference sequence). This CDR3 is 14 amino acids long. Trimming took off 4 bases at V and 6 bases at J, with 13 bases between the two ends. The CDR3 protein is CASSRRFESGELFF. CDR3 in DNA: TGTGCCAGCAGCCGAAGGTTCGAGTCCGGGGAGCTGTTTTTT.

This clonotype was counted only a few times. The chain is built from TRBV12-3 or TRBV12-4 and TRBJ1-1; a weak D match, TRBD1 (6 bases). The CDR3 sequence is 14 residues long. V was clipped by 5 bases and J by 7 bases, with 17 bases between them. The CDR3, as DNA: TGTGCCAGCAGTCCCGGGTTGGTAGGGGGTGAAGCTTTCTTT. Amino acid sequence: CASSPGLVGGEAFF.

V gene TRBV5-1 combines with J gene TRBJ2-3, with no clear D. This CDR3 region has 14 residues. Germline CDR1 is SGHRS and CDR2 is YFSETQ. The ends were cut back, 4 bases at V and 4 bases at J, with 13 bases in the middle. The CDR3 loop reads CASSVTETPDTQYF. CDR3 coding DNA: TGCGCCAGCAGCGTTACAGAGACCCCAGATACGCAGTATTTT.

The CDR3 bases are TGTGCCACCAGTGATCCGGGGCAGGGGGACGGGGAGCTGTTTTTT. The encoded protein is CATSDPGQGDGELFF. This chain joins TRBV24-1 and TRBJ2-2; 7 bases agree with TRBD1. This CDR3 contains 15 residues. Germline V lookup: CDR1 KGHDR, CDR2 SFDVKD. After removal of 3 bases from V and 7 bases from J, the junction contained 7 bases not matched to a gene.